The text below deals with one TCR beta chain. The antigen is undetermined. The sample originates from a study of CD4+ T cells in melanoma. The table came from immunoSEQ multiplex PCR; TCRdb's copy has only in-frame clones and leaves some out. Of more than 12,000 clones in the sample, about 64% were seen once. Whole-study results and caveats: A reported correlation linked neoantigen-specific CD4+ T cells to CD8+, macrophage and B cell function. Diverse differentiation states were reported for melanoma neoantigen-specific CD4+ T cells.

The CDR3 covers 13 residues. The germline V gene encodes CDR1 SGHDT and CDR2 YYEEEE. The V gene lost 6 bases and the J gene lost 5 bases, with 14 bases spanning the gap. The specimen sequenced was cells from a culture (not recorded whether cultured in vitro). The origin of this receptor is a human donor with melanoma. This chain uses TRBV5-6 with TRBJ1-1; D is ambiguous. The CDR3 DNA reads as TGTGCCAGCATCTCGGGGATTCAGACTGAAGCTTTCTTT. Protein product: CASISGIQTEAFF.